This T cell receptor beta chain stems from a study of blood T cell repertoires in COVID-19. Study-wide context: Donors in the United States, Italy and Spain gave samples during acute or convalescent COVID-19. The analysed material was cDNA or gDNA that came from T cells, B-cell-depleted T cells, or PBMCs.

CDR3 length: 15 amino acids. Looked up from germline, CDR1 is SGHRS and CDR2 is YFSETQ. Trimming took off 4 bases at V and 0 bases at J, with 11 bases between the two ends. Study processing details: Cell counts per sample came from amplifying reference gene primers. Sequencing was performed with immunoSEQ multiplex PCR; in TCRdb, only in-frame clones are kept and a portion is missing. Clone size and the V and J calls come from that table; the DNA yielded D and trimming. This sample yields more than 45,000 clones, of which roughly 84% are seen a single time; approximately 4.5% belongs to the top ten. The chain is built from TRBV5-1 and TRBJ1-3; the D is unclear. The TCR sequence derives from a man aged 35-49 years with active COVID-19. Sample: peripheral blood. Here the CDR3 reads CASSRTVSSGNTIYF. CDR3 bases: TGCGCCAGCAGCCGGACTGTATCCTCTGGAAACACCATATATTTT. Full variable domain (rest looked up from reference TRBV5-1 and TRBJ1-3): KAGVTQTPRYLIKTRGQQVTLSCSPISGHRSVSWYQQTPGQGLQFLFEYFSETQRNKGNFPGRFSGRQFSNSRSEMNVSTLELGDSALYLCASSRTVSSGNTIYFGEGSWLTVV.